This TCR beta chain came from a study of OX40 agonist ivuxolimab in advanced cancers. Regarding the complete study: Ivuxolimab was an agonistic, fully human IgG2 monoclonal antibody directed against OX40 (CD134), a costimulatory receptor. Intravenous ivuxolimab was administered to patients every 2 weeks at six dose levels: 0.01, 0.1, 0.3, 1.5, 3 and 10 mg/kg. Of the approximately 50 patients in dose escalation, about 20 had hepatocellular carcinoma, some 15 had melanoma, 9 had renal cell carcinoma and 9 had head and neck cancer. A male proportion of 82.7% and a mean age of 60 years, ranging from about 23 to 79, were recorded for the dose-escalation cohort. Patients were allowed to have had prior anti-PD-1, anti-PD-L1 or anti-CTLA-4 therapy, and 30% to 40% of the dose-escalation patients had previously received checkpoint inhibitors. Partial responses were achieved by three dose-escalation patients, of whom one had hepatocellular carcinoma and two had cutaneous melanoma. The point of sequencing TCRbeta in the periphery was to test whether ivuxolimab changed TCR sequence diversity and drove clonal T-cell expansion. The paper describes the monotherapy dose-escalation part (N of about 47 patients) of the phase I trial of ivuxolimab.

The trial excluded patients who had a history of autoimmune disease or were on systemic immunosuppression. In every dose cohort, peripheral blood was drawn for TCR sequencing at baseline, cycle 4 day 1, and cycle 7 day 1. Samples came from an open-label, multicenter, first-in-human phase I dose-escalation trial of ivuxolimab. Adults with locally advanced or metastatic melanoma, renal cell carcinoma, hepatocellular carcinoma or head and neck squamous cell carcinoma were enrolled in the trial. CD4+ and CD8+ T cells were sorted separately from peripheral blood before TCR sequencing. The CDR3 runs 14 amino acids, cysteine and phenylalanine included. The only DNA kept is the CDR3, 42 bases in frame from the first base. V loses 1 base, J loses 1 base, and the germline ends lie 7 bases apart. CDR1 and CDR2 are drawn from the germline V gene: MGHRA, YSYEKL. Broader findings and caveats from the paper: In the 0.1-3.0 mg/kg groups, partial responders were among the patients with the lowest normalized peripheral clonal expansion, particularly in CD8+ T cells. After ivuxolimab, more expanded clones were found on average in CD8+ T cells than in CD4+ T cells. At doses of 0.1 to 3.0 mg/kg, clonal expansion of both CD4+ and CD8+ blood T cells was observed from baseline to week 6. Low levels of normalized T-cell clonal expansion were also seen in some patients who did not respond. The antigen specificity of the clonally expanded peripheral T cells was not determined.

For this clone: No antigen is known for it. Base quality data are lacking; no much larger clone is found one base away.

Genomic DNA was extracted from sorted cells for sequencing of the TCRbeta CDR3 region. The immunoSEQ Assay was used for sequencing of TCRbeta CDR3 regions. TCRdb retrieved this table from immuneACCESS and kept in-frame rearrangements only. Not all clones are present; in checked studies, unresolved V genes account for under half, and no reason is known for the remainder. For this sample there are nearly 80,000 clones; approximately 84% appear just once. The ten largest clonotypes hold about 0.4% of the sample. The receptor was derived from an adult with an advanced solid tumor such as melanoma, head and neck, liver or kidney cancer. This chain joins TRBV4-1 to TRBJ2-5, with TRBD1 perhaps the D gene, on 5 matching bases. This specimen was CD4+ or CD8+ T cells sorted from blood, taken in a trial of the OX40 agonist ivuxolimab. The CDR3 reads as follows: CASSQVTGQETQYF. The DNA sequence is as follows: TGCGCCAGCAGCCAAGTAACAGGCCAAGAGACCCAGTACTTC.